This is a list of T cell receptor beta chains from one sample in a study of blood T cell repertoires in COVID-19. Some clones are missing from TCRdb's copy, which holds only in-frame ones; the method was immunoSEQ multiplex PCR. The data show approximately 330,000 clones, 70% to 90% seen once. The sample taken for sequencing was peripheral blood. Receptors originate from a woman in her 50s with active or convalescent COVID-19. The CDR3 runs from the conserved cysteine through the conserved F or W. Each record gives: clone size, J gene, D gene, V gene, CDR3 protein, CDR3 DNA. A D gene is named only where the DNA matches it firmly. Rows may omit the clone size; those that give it use once, few, many or a size class.

abundance: -; j_gene: TRBJ1-3; d_gene: -; v_gene: TRBV5-6; CDR3aa: CASSFGTPGSGNTIYF; CDR3nt: TGTGCCAGCAGCTTCGGGACACCCGGCTCTGGAAACACCATATATTTT
abundance: -; j_gene: TRBJ2-5; d_gene: TRBD1; v_gene: TRBV5-1; CDR3aa: CASSLTAGGETQYF; CDR3nt: TGCGCCAGCAGCTTGACGGCAGGGGGAGAGACCCAGTACTTC
abundance: -; j_gene: TRBJ1-5; d_gene: TRBD1; v_gene: TRBV4-1; CDR3aa: CASSQDLTGVNQPQHF; CDR3nt: TGCGCCAGCAGCCAAGATCTGACAGGGGTTAATCAGCCCCAGCATTTT
abundance: -; j_gene: TRBJ2-1; d_gene: -; v_gene: TRBV18; CDR3aa: CASSLGHRDFF; CDR3nt: TGTGCCAGCTCCCTGGGACACCGGGACTTCTTC
abundance: -; j_gene: TRBJ1-5; d_gene: -; v_gene: TRBV4-2; CDR3aa: CASSQRTVRESNQPQHF; CDR3nt: TGTGCCAGCAGCCAAAGGACAGTCCGTGAAAGCAATCAGCCCCAGCATTTT
abundance: -; j_gene: TRBJ2-1; d_gene: TRBD1; v_gene: TRBV5-7; CDR3aa: CASSLVGTVEVGGQFF; CDR3nt: TGTGCCAGCAGCTTGGTTGGGACAGTGGAGGTCGGCGGTCAGTTCTTC
abundance: once; j_gene: TRBJ2-1; d_gene: -; v_gene: TRBV29-1; CDR3aa: CSSESRDEQFF; CDR3nt: TGCAGCAGCGAGTCCAGGGATGAGCAGTTCTTC
abundance: -; j_gene: TRBJ2-7; d_gene: TRBD1; v_gene: TRBV30; CDR3aa: CACQTGTGARDEQYF; CDR3nt: TGTGCCTGCCAAACCGGGACAGGGGCTCGGGACGAGCAGTACTTC
abundance: -; j_gene: TRBJ1-1; d_gene: -; v_gene: TRBV4-1; CDR3aa: CASSQHPIRGGVNTEAFF; CDR3nt: TGCGCCAGCAGCCAGCACCCGATTCGAGGGGGGGTGAACACTGAAGCTTTCTTT
abundance: -; j_gene: TRBJ1-3; d_gene: -; v_gene: TRBV2; CDR3aa: CASHQFRQDAGNTIYF; CDR3nt: TGTGCCAGCCACCAGTTCCGACAGGACGCTGGAAACACCATATATTTT
abundance: -; j_gene: TRBJ1-5; d_gene: TRBD1; v_gene: TRBV6-2/TRBV6-3; CDR3aa: CASSRDRAYNQPQHF; CDR3nt: TGTGCCAGCAGCCGGGACAGGGCGTACAATCAGCCCCAGCATTTT
abundance: -; j_gene: TRBJ2-7; d_gene: TRBD2; v_gene: TRBV9; CDR3aa: CASSAGGQFYEQYF; CDR3nt: TGTGCCAGCAGCGCGGGGGGTCAGTTCTACGAGCAGTACTTC
abundance: -; j_gene: TRBJ1-2; d_gene: TRBD1; v_gene: TRBV7-8; CDR3aa: CASSSLPGQEYYGYTF; CDR3nt: TGTGCCAGCAGCTCCTTACCGGGACAGGAATACTATGGCTACACCTTC
abundance: once; j_gene: TRBJ1-4; d_gene: -; v_gene: TRBV5-1; CDR3aa: CASATSDTTNEKLFF; CDR3nt: TGCGCCAGCGCGACCTCGGACACAACTAATGAAAAACTGTTTTTT
abundance: -; j_gene: TRBJ2-1; d_gene: TRBD1; v_gene: TRBV4-1; CDR3aa: CASSQDPLFHRDRGANEQFF; CDR3nt: TGCGCCAGCAGCCAAGATCCACTCTTCCACCGGGACAGGGGAGCAAATGAGCAGTTCTTC
abundance: once; j_gene: TRBJ2-5; d_gene: -; v_gene: TRBV5-5; CDR3aa: CASSLSGVQQETQYF; CDR3nt: TGTGCCAGCAGCTTGTCGGGGGTTCAGCAAGAGACCCAGTACTTC
abundance: -; j_gene: TRBJ2-7; d_gene: -; v_gene: TRBV11-2; CDR3aa: CASSLGPSSLEQYF; CDR3nt: TGTGCCAGCAGCTTAGGCCCGTCCAGTCTCGAGCAGTACTTC
abundance: -; j_gene: TRBJ1-2; d_gene: -; v_gene: TRBV11-2; CDR3aa: CASSPVGGEDGYTF; CDR3nt: TGTGCCAGCAGCCCCGTTGGGGGGGAAGATGGCTACACCTTC
abundance: once; j_gene: TRBJ2-5; d_gene: TRBD2; v_gene: TRBV19; CDR3aa: CASSYGLAQWAQYF; CDR3nt: TGTGCCAGTAGTTATGGACTAGCTCAATGGGCCCAGTACTTC
abundance: -; j_gene: TRBJ2-1; d_gene: TRBD2; v_gene: TRBV9; CDR3aa: CASSVDEGGYYYNEQFF; CDR3nt: TGTGCCAGCAGCGTAGACGAGGGAGGGTACTACTACAATGAGCAGTTCTTC
abundance: -; j_gene: TRBJ2-3; d_gene: -; v_gene: TRBV4-1; CDR3aa: CASSLSSGTDTQYF; CDR3nt: TGCGCCAGCAGCCTTAGTTCGGGCACAGATACGCAGTATTTT
abundance: -; j_gene: TRBJ2-7; d_gene: TRBD1; v_gene: TRBV18; CDR3aa: CASSPGQSYEQYF; CDR3nt: TGTGCCAGCTCACCGGGACAGAGCTACGAGCAGTACTTC
abundance: few; j_gene: TRBJ1-2; d_gene: -; v_gene: TRBV30; CDR3aa: CAWTSRAKANYGYTF; CDR3nt: TGTGCCTGGACCTCCAGGGCAAAAGCTAACTATGGCTACACCTTC
abundance: -; j_gene: TRBJ1-1; d_gene: -; v_gene: TRBV7-9; CDR3aa: CASSLPQGAAFF; CDR3nt: TGTGCCAGCAGCTTACCGCAAGGGGCAGCTTTCTTT
abundance: -; j_gene: TRBJ2-5; d_gene: -; v_gene: TRBV19; CDR3aa: CASSIMYRTEEETQYF; CDR3nt: TGTGCCAGTAGTATTATGTATCGGACAGAAGAAGAGACCCAGTACTTC
abundance: -; j_gene: TRBJ2-2; d_gene: TRBD2; v_gene: TRBV7-2; CDR3aa: CASSLGTSIGELFF; CDR3nt: TGTGCCAGCAGCTTGGGGACTAGCATCGGGGAGCTGTTTTTT
abundance: -; j_gene: TRBJ2-7; d_gene: -; v_gene: TRBV27; CDR3aa: CASSHSAQGHRREQYF; CDR3nt: TGTGCCAGCAGCCATAGCGCGCAGGGACATAGGCGTGAGCAGTACTTC
abundance: -; j_gene: TRBJ2-1; d_gene: TRBD2; v_gene: TRBV2; CDR3aa: CASRGLAGVGEQFF; CDR3nt: TGTGCCAGCAGGGGACTAGCGGGAGTTGGTGAGCAGTTCTTC
abundance: -; j_gene: TRBJ1-1; d_gene: -; v_gene: TRBV7-3; CDR3aa: CASSLAGTTNTEAFF; CDR3nt: TGTGCCAGCAGCTTGGCCGGGACAACGAACACTGAAGCTTTCTTT
abundance: -; j_gene: TRBJ1-3; d_gene: -; v_gene: TRBV9; CDR3aa: CASSVDVGGGSGNTIYF; CDR3nt: TGTGCCAGCAGCGTGGACGTTGGGGGAGGGTCTGGAAACACCATATATTTT
abundance: -; j_gene: TRBJ1-1; d_gene: -; v_gene: TRBV28; CDR3aa: CASSFSPTVTREAFF; CDR3nt: TGTGCCAGCAGTTTTTCCCCCACAGTGACAAGGGAAGCTTTCTTT
abundance: -; j_gene: TRBJ2-7; d_gene: -; v_gene: TRBV21-1; CDR3aa: CASSKRSLRTWGYEQYF; CDR3nt: TGTGCCAGCAGCAAACGAAGTTTGCGGACTTGGGGCTACGAGCAGTACTTC
abundance: -; j_gene: TRBJ2-7; d_gene: -; v_gene: TRBV25-1; CDR3aa: CASSPSRGFTYEQYF; CDR3nt: TGTGCCAGCAGTCCTTCTAGAGGGTTCACCTACGAGCAGTACTTC
abundance: -; j_gene: TRBJ2-7; d_gene: TRBD1; v_gene: TRBV19; CDR3aa: CASSIDLGRGYSYEQYF; CDR3nt: TGTGCCAGTAGTATAGATCTTGGCAGGGGGTACTCCTACGAGCAGTACTTC
abundance: -; j_gene: TRBJ1-5; d_gene: -; v_gene: TRBV27; CDR3aa: CASSLEGYNQPQHF; CDR3nt: TGTGCCAGCAGTTTGGAGGGATACAATCAGCCCCAGCATTTT
abundance: -; j_gene: TRBJ2-3; d_gene: TRBD1; v_gene: TRBV2; CDR3aa: CASSAGTGWDTQYF; CDR3nt: TGTGCCAGCAGCGCCGGGACAGGGTGGGATACGCAGTATTTT
abundance: -; j_gene: TRBJ2-1; d_gene: TRBD2; v_gene: TRBV5-8; CDR3aa: CASSGTGTSGREEQFF; CDR3nt: TGTGCCAGCAGCGGGACCGGGACTAGCGGGAGGGAAGAGCAGTTCTTC
abundance: -; j_gene: TRBJ1-1; d_gene: -; v_gene: TRBV5-1; CDR3aa: CASRGRGDTEAFF; CDR3nt: TGCGCCAGCAGAGGGCGGGGGGACACTGAAGCTTTCTTT
abundance: -; j_gene: TRBJ1-5; d_gene: -; v_gene: TRBV24-1; CDR3aa: CATSDVTGADQPQHF; CDR3nt: TGTGCCACCAGTGATGTGACAGGAGCGGATCAGCCCCAGCATTTT
abundance: -; j_gene: TRBJ2-5; d_gene: TRBD1; v_gene: TRBV28; CDR3aa: CASSLRDREETQYF; CDR3nt: TGTGCCAGCAGTTTACGGGACAGGGAAGAGACCCAGTACTTC
abundance: -; j_gene: TRBJ1-1; d_gene: TRBD1; v_gene: TRBV18; CDR3aa: CASSTDRVRTEAFF; CDR3nt: TGTGCCAGCTCAACGGACAGGGTTCGGACTGAAGCTTTCTTT
abundance: -; j_gene: TRBJ2-7; d_gene: -; v_gene: TRBV6-6; CDR3aa: CASSYGSTLKYF; CDR3nt: TGTGCCAGCAGTTACGGATCGACTCTGAAGTACTTC
abundance: -; j_gene: TRBJ1-6; d_gene: -; v_gene: TRBV28; CDR3aa: CASSHDRSSYNSPLHF; CDR3nt: TGTGCCAGCAGTCATGACAGGAGCTCCTATAATTCACCCCTCCACTTT
abundance: -; j_gene: TRBJ2-3; d_gene: TRBD2; v_gene: TRBV28; CDR3aa: CASSPTSGRDTDTQYF; CDR3nt: TGTGCCAGCAGTCCGACTAGCGGGAGGGACACAGATACGCAGTATTTT
abundance: -; j_gene: TRBJ1-1; d_gene: -; v_gene: TRBV2; CDR3aa: CASTRTDRPVNTEAFF; CDR3nt: TGTGCCAGCACCCGGACAGACAGGCCCGTGAACACTGAAGCTTTCTTT
abundance: -; j_gene: TRBJ2-5; d_gene: -; v_gene: TRBV24-1; CDR3aa: CATSGGSYETQYF; CDR3nt: TGTGCCACCAGTGGAGGATCCTACGAGACCCAGTACTTC
abundance: few; j_gene: TRBJ1-1; d_gene: -; v_gene: TRBV6-5; CDR3aa: CASSTGLALNTEAFF; CDR3nt: TGTGCCAGCAGTACGGGACTCGCTCTGAACACTGAAGCTTTCTTT
abundance: -; j_gene: TRBJ1-2; d_gene: TRBD1; v_gene: TRBV2; CDR3aa: CASSRSVEGAYYGYTF; CDR3nt: TGTGCCAGCAGTAGATCCGTGGAGGGGGCCTACTATGGCTACACCTTC
abundance: -; j_gene: TRBJ2-7; d_gene: -; v_gene: TRBV19; CDR3aa: CASSSYKSYEQYF; CDR3nt: TGTGCCAGTAGTAGTTACAAGTCCTACGAGCAGTACTTC
abundance: -; j_gene: TRBJ2-2; d_gene: TRBD1; v_gene: TRBV5-1; CDR3aa: CASSLGQGSGELFF; CDR3nt: TGCGCCAGCAGCTTGGGACAGGGGTCCGGGGAGCTGTTTTTT
abundance: once; j_gene: TRBJ2-4; d_gene: -; v_gene: TRBV29-1; CDR3aa: CSTSGAPGSKNIQYF; CDR3nt: TGCAGCACTTCAGGGGCCCCCGGATCCAAAAACATTCAGTACTTC
abundance: -; j_gene: TRBJ1-1; d_gene: -; v_gene: TRBV29-1; CDR3aa: CSAHHGGDNTEAFF; CDR3nt: TGCAGCGCACACCATGGAGGGGATAACACTGAAGCTTTCTTT
abundance: -; j_gene: TRBJ2-3; d_gene: -; v_gene: TRBV19; CDR3aa: CASSIAAGSDTQYF; CDR3nt: TGTGCCAGTAGTATTGCAGCGGGTTCAGATACGCAGTATTTT
abundance: -; j_gene: TRBJ2-7; d_gene: TRBD1; v_gene: TRBV2; CDR3aa: CASSETGRQYF; CDR3nt: TGTGCCAGCAGTGAGACAGGGCGGCAGTACTTC
abundance: -; j_gene: TRBJ2-2; d_gene: -; v_gene: TRBV18; CDR3aa: CASSPPSKRVGTGELFF; CDR3nt: TGTGCCAGCTCACCACCTTCGAAGCGGGTGGGCACCGGGGAGCTGTTTTTT
abundance: -; j_gene: TRBJ1-2; d_gene: -; v_gene: TRBV27; CDR3aa: CASSLSQGRLSNYGYTF; CDR3nt: TGTGCCAGCAGTTTATCCCAGGGGCGACTTAGTAACTATGGCTACACCTTC
abundance: -; j_gene: TRBJ2-1; d_gene: TRBD2; v_gene: TRBV3-1/TRBV3-2; CDR3aa: CASSQVSAGVRFF; CDR3nt: TGTGCCAGCAGCCAAGTTTCAGCGGGAGTCCGGTTCTTC